The 3 T cell receptor beta chains below come from one sample, sequenced in a study of cytomegalovirus exposure and HLA in healthy donors. A multiplex PCR was run with 60 Vbeta primers and 13 Jbeta primers. The protocol was immunoSEQ multiplex PCR, while the TCRdb copy is restricted to in-frame clones and leaves out a portion. The sample records 150,000 to 200,000 clones, 55% to 80% being singletons. The source material was PBMCs. All receptors derive from a woman aged 18-29 years in good health and CMV-seropositive.

The gene calls are TRBV4-2 and TRBJ1-5, with 10 bases fitting TRBD1. The CDR3 has 14 residues. Germline V gene sequence: CDR1 LGHNA, CDR2 YNFKEQ. Losses at the gene ends were 3 bases for V and 6 bases for J; bases not matched to a gene: 2. This chain's CDR3 is CASSQGTGVQPQHF. CDR3 nucleotides: TGTGCCAGCAGCCAGGGGACAGGGGTTCAGCCCCAGCATTTT.

J is TRBJ1-2 and V is TRBV6-5; D is possibly TRBD1 (5 bases). V lost 9 bases, J lost 4 bases, and 15 bases lay in between. The CDR3 runs 13 residues. Germline loops: CDR1 MNHEY, CDR2 SVGAGI. In DNA form, the CDR3 reads TGTGCCAGTCAACAGGCCGGGGGCTATGGCTACACCTTC. Its protein is CASQQAGGYGYTF.

The chain recombines TRBV27 with TRBJ2-7; 7 bases are a match to TRBD2. Trimming at V came to 2 bases and at J to 3 bases, leaving 1 base not matched to a gene. The germline V gene has CDR1 MNHEY and CDR2 SMNVEV (reference sequence). CDR3 length: 13 amino acids. The chain's CDR3 is CASSLGEGYEQYF. The CDR3 nucleotides read TGTGCCAGCAGTTTAGGGGAGGGCTACGAGCAGTACTTC.